This is a list of T cell receptor beta chains from one sample in a study of patients and donors after allogeneic stem cell transplantation. TCRdb analysed the RT-PCR reads with MiXCR anew, one entry per CDR3 protein. Of approximately 88,000 distinct CDR3 sequences listed, 5% are singletons. The sample was blood, either unsorted or a sorted T cell fraction (not recorded which). The source of these receptors is a human donor who was either an allogeneic HSCT recipient or a stem cell or donor lymphocyte infusion donor (not recorded which). It is not recorded whose cells these are; they may come from a transplant donor. Each CDR3 is given with its conserved first and last residue. Each record gives: V gene, J gene, CDR3 protein.

TRBV5-1	TRBJ2-4	CASSFRQGLAKNIQYF
TRBV14	TRBJ2-1	CASSSGPIPNEQFF
TRBV20-1	TRBJ1-5	CSARLPGEEQPQHF
TRBV3-1	TRBJ2-5	CASSQGGLTQETQYF
TRBV20-1	TRBJ1-1	CSASKQGTEAFF
TRBV7-3	TRBJ2-1	CASSFTSGSGYNEQFF
TRBV12-3/TRBV12-4	TRBJ2-7	CASSPPGQAQYF
TRBV7-9	TRBJ2-5	CASTVAGVVETQYF
TRBV20-1	TRBJ1-4	CSAMQGSISEKLFF
TRBV6-1	TRBJ1-2	CASSLGQGNTNYGYTF
TRBV10-3	TRBJ1-2	CAISESRAGGLSGYTF
TRBV29-1	TRBJ2-1	CSVVRQGAQFF
TRBV12-3/TRBV12-4	TRBJ1-2	CASSEGQGIYGYTF
TRBV10-1	TRBJ2-7	CASPHREQGAEQYF
TRBV6-1	TRBJ2-2	CASSEPRLAISTGELFF
TRBV12-3/TRBV12-4	TRBJ2-2	CASRDSGGDGELFF
TRBV12-5	TRBJ1-1	CASGLIRRGRTEAFF
TRBV10-1	TRBJ2-1	CASSSPATVDEQFF
TRBV19	TRBJ2-1	CASGREGNEQFF
TRBV2	TRBJ2-7	CASTLGPPLYEQYF
TRBV29-1	TRBJ2-3	CSVPGTSGRAGTQYF
TRBV27	TRBJ2-3	CASSLKGASTDTQYF
TRBV7-3	TRBJ2-3	CASSLVGGRTDTQYF
TRBV28	TRBJ1-1	CASSFTGMTEAFF
TRBV20-1	TRBJ2-5	CSARDYQETQYF
TRBV4-2	TRBJ2-3	CASSQEGGGGRDTQYF
TRBV6-1	TRBJ2-6	CASSPQGATGANVLTF
TRBV5-1	TRBJ2-2	CASSLLGEAGELFF
TRBV20-1	TRBJ1-4	CSARGGGYEKLFF
TRBV5-1	TRBJ2-4	CASSLEAENIQYF
TRBV5-1	TRBJ2-3	CASSPPTSGASTDTQYF
TRBV5-5	TRBJ1-1	CASSLSWSGRVTEAFF
TRBV6-1	TRBJ1-6	CASRGEATLHF
TRBV20-1	TRBJ2-5	CSALVGQETQYF
TRBV21-1	TRBJ1-1	CASSKDAGTDTEAFF
TRBV30	TRBJ1-3	CAWSVNFRNTIYF
TRBV20-1	TRBJ2-3	CSARGGGDFGTDTQYF
TRBV12-3/TRBV12-4	TRBJ1-1	CASSLSRATEAFF
TRBV20-1	TRBJ2-1	CSAVEVDNEQFF
TRBV4-2	TRBJ2-2	CASSQENTGELFF
TRBV19	TRBJ2-7	CASSIPGSYEQYF
TRBV20-1	TRBJ2-7	CSARSAYYEQYF
TRBV2	TRBJ2-1	CASSEAGGPGEQFF
TRBV29-1	TRBJ1-1	CSVTGGNTEAFF